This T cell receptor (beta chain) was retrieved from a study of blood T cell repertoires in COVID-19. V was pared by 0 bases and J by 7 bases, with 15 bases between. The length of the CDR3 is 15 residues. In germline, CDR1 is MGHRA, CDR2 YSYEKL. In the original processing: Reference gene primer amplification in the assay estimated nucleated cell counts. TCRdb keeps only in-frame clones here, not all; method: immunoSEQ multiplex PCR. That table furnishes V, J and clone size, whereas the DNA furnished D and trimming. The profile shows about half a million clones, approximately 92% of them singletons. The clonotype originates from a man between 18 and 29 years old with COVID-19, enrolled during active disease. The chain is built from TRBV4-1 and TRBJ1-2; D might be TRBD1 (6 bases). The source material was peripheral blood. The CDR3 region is CASSQDSAQGRGYTF. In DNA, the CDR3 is TGCGCCAGCAGCCAAGATTCGGCACAGGGTCGTGGCTACACCTTC.